Below are 4 T cell receptor beta chains sequenced from a single sample in a study of T-cell reconstitution after alpha-beta-depleted transplantation in children. Molecular barcoding with unique molecular identifiers was used for the TCRbeta library. TCRdb redid the calling of the PCR reads with MiXCR, one entry per CDR3 protein. The data show about 980,000 distinct CDR3 sequences, roughly 29% seen once. The sample was PBMCs, mostly from graft donor cells, taken 360 days after TCRalphabeta/CD19-depleted stem cell transplant. Source of these receptors: a boy younger than two who had a stem cell transplant for SCID, so the T cells may come from the graft donor.

The chain carries TRBV20-1 and TRBJ2-5; 7 bases match TRBD1. V trimming: 3 bases; J trimming: 1 base; junction bases outside the gene matches: 2. The germline V gene has CDR1 DFQATT and CDR2 SNEGSKA (reference sequence). This CDR3 contains 13 residues. This chain's CDR3 is CSARTGPQETQYF. CDR3 DNA sequence: TGCAGTGCTAGGACAGGGCCCCAAGAGACCCAGTACTTC.

This clonotype was found a few times. The rearrangement joins TRBV6-2 or TRBV6-3 to TRBJ2-5; D is possibly TRBD2 (6 bases). From germline, CDR1 is MNHEY and CDR2 SVGEGT. CDR3 length equals 15 residues. The V end lost 6 bases, the J end lost 5 bases, and 19 bases lay between the germline ends. The CDR3 sequence: CASSPGTSEGETQYF. The CDR3, as DNA: TGTGCCAGCAGCCCCGGGACTTCCGAGGGGGAGACCCAGTACTTC.

The rearrangement uses TRBV2 and TRBJ2-7; D perhaps matches TRBD1 (5 bases). The germline gives CDR1 SNHLY, CDR2 FYNNEI. The CDR3 consists of 14 residues. Trimming took 2 bases from V and 2 from J, leaving 10 bases between them. Here the CDR3 reads CASSERGRTYEQYF. CDR3 coding DNA: TGTGCCAGCAGTGAAAGGGGCCGAACCTACGAGCAGTACTTC.

The CDR3 region is CASSYSTGRDGYTF. CDR3 in DNA: TGTGCCAGCAGTTACTCGACAGGGAGGGATGGCTACACCTTC. The chain combines TRBV6-5 with TRBJ1-2; 7 nucleotides match TRBD1. Germline lookup yields CDR1 MNHEY and CDR2 SVGAGI. CDR3 length equals 14 residues. With 0 bases clipped from V and 6 bases from J, the junction kept 4 bases outside the gene matches.